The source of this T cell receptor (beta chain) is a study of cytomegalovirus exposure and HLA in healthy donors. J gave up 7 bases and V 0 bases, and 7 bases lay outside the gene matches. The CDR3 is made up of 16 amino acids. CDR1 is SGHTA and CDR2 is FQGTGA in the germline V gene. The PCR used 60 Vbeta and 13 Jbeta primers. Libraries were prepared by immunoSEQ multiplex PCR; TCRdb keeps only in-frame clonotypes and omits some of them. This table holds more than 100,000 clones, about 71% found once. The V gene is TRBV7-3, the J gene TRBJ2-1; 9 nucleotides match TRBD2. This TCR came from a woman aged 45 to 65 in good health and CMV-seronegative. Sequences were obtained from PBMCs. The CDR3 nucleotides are TGTGCCAGCAGCTTAACCGCCCTAGCGGGAACTAATGAGCAGTTCTTC. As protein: CASSLTALAGTNEQFF.